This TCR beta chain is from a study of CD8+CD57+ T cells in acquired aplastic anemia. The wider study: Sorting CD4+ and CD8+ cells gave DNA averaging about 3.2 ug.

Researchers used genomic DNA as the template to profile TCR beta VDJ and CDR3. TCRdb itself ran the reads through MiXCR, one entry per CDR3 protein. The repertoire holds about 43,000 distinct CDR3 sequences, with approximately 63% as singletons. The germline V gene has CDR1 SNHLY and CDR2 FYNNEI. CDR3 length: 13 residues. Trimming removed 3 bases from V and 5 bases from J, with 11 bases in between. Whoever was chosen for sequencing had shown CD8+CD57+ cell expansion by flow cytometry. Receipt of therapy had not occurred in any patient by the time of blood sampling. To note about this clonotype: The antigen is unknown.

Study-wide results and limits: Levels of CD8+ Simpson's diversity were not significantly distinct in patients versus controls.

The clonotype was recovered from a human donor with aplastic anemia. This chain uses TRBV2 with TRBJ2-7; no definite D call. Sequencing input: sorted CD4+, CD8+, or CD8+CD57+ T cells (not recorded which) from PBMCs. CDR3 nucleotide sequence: TGTGCCAGCAGTGACAACAGCCCAGACGAGCAGTACTTC. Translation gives CASSDNSPDEQYF.